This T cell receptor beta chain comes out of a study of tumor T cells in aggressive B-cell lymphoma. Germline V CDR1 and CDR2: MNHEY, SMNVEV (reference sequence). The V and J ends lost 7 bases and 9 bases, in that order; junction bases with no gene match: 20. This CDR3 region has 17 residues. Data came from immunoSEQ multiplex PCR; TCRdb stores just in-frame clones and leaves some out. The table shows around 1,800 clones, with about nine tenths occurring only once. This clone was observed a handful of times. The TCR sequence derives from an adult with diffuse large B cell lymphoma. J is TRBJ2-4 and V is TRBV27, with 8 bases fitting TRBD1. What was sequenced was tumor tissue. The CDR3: CASTTPPTARGLIIQYF. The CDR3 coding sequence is TGTGCCAGCACCACCCCCCCCACAGCCAGGGGGCTAATCATTCAGTACTTC.